A selection of T cell receptor beta chains follows, all from one sample in a study of cytomegalovirus exposure and HLA in healthy donors. Method: immunoSEQ multiplex PCR; TCRdb's copy keeps in-frame clones and lacks some. The sample yields about 79,000 clones, about two thirds seen once. The sample consisted of PBMCs. Every receptor here comes from a man aged 55 to 70 in good health and CMV-seronegative. The CDR3 runs from the conserved cysteine through the conserved F or W. The order of the fields is J gene, V gene, clone size, D gene, CDR3 DNA, CDR3 protein. A D gene is named only where the DNA matches it firmly. Clone sizes are given selectively: once, few, many, or a class where the clone is expanded.

TRBJ2-3,TRBV7-2,once,NA,TGTGCCAGCAGCTTAACGGTCATTACTAGCAGGGTGGGTACGCAGTATTTT,CASSLTVITSRVGTQYF
TRBJ2-2,TRBV25-1,NA,NA,TGTGCCAGCAGTTCCTTAACTTCCGCCGGGGAGCTGTTTTTT,CASSSLTSAGELFF
TRBJ1-3,TRBV7-6,NA,NA,TGTGCCAGCAGCCCCCGCGGGGTTAACTCTGGAAACACCATATATTTT,CASSPRGVNSGNTIYF
TRBJ2-3,TRBV7-8,NA,TRBD2,TGTGCCAGCAGCCTTAGCGGGGGGGCCCGGGGAGATACGCAGTATTTT,CASSLSGGARGDTQYF
TRBJ1-1,TRBV7-9,once,NA,TGTGCCAGCAGCTTTATGGCACAGCTGAACACTGAAGCTTTCTTT,CASSFMAQLNTEAFF
TRBJ1-3,TRBV5-1,NA,NA,TGCGCCAGCAGCTTGGATCGGCCGGGAAGGTCTGGAAACACCATATATTTT,CASSLDRPGRSGNTIYF
TRBJ2-1,TRBV2,NA,TRBD2,TGTGCCACAGGGAGGGCCTCCTACAATGAGCAGTTCTTC,CATGRASYNEQFF
TRBJ2-7,TRBV11-2,NA,NA,TGTGCCAGCAGCTTAACCGCCTCCTACGACGAGCAGTACTTC,CASSLTASYDEQYF
TRBJ2-1,TRBV4-2,NA,TRBD2,TGTGCCAGCAGCCAAGAATGGTTAAGCGGGACCTACAATGAGCAGTTCTTC,CASSQEWLSGTYNEQFF
TRBJ2-7,TRBV19,NA,TRBD1,TGTGCCAGTAGTATCTACTTCGCCGGGACAGGGTCATCCTACGAGCAGTACTTC,CASSIYFAGTGSSYEQYF
TRBJ2-5,TRBV7-7,NA,TRBD2,TGTGCCAGCAGCTACGGACTAGCCGCACAAGAGACCCAGTACTTC,CASSYGLAAQETQYF
TRBJ2-3,TRBV28,NA,TRBD2,TGTGCCAGCAGTTTCGTAGGGAGGGCAGATACGCAGTATTTT,CASSFVGRADTQYF
TRBJ2-3,TRBV7-9,NA,NA,TGTGCCAGCAGCTTAGGGCGGGGGCCTAGCACAGATACGCAGTATTTT,CASSLGRGPSTDTQYF
TRBJ1-1,TRBV19,NA,NA,TGTGCCAGTAGGACAAGTTCTGGCACTGAAGCTTTCTTT,CASRTSSGTEAFF
TRBJ1-4,TRBV5-5,NA,NA,TGTGCCAGCAGCCAACCTCGTGGAGTGGAAAAACTGTTTTTT,CASSQPRGVEKLFF
TRBJ1-4,TRBV27,NA,TRBD1,TGTGCCAGCAGTCGCGGGACAGCTAATGAAAAACTGTTTTTT,CASSRGTANEKLFF
TRBJ1-4,TRBV28,few,TRBD1,TGTGCCAGCAGTTACAGGGGCCCTACAAAACTGTTTTTT,CASSYRGPTKLFF
TRBJ2-7,TRBV7-9,NA,TRBD2,TGTGCCAGCAGCTTAGGCGGGAGGAGCTCCTACGAGCAGTACTTC,CASSLGGRSSYEQYF
TRBJ1-4,TRBV18,NA,NA,TGTGCCAGCTCACCAACTGTAGCTGGAGAAAAACTGTTTTTT,CASSPTVAGEKLFF
TRBJ1-1,TRBV4-1,few,NA,TGCGCCAGCAGCCAAGTGCTGACGGACTTGAACACTGAAGCTTTCTTT,CASSQVLTDLNTEAFF
TRBJ2-7,TRBV7-8,NA,TRBD1,TGTGCCAGCAGCTCCCTCGCCGGGACAGAGGTCTTC,CASSSLAGTEVF
TRBJ1-3,TRBV4-1,few,NA,TGCGCCAGCAGCCAGCCCCCAGTTGGGCGGGAGCGTAGAAACACCATATATTTT,CASSQPPVGRERRNTIYF
TRBJ2-7,TRBV5-1,NA,TRBD1,TGCGCCAGCAGCTTAGACAGGGTTTTGGGGGTCTACGAGCAGTACTTC,CASSLDRVLGVYEQYF
TRBJ1-1,TRBV29-1,NA,NA,TGCAGCGTTGAATGGGGAACAGGCGGAAAAGCTTTCTTT,CSVEWGTGGKAFF
TRBJ2-7,TRBV5-1,NA,TRBD1,TGCGCCAGCAGCCCAGGACAGGGCAACGAGCAGTACTTC,CASSPGQGNEQYF
TRBJ1-3,TRBV14,few,TRBD1,TGTGCCAGCAGCCAGGCCAGGGGGCACTCTGGAAACACCATATATTTT,CASSQARGHSGNTIYF
TRBJ1-1,TRBV7-2,NA,NA,TGTGCCAGCAGCCCCGGGCGAGGGGGAGCTTTCTTT,CASSPGRGGAFF
TRBJ2-3,TRBV4-2,NA,TRBD2,TGTGCCAGCAGCCCTCTGAACATAGCGGGGGACCAGAGGGCAGATACGCAGTATTTT,CASSPLNIAGDQRADTQYF
TRBJ2-7,TRBV29-1,once,TRBD1,TGCAGCGTTGGGGGCTCAGGGGGCGAGCAGTACTTC,CSVGGSGGEQYF
TRBJ2-7,TRBV6-4,few,NA,TGTGCCAGCAGACGGGAATCCCAGGATTCCTACGAGCAGTACTTC,CASRRESQDSYEQYF
TRBJ2-1,TRBV5-1,NA,TRBD1,TGCGCCAGCAGCTTGGCGGGACAGGGGATAGGTGAGCAGTTCTTC,CASSLAGQGIGEQFF
TRBJ1-3,TRBV5-6,few,NA,TGTGCCAGCAGCTTGGTCGGTTTCGCAGGAAACACCATATATTTT,CASSLVGFAGNTIYF
TRBJ2-5,TRBV9,NA,NA,TGTGCCAGCAGCCCGGACAACCAAGAGACCCAGTACTTC,CASSPDNQETQYF
TRBJ1-1,TRBV10-3,NA,TRBD1,TGTGCCATCAGCAACAGGGGGGGGAACACTGAAGCTTTCTTT,CAISNRGGNTEAFF
TRBJ2-7,TRBV10-2,NA,TRBD1,TGCGCCAGCAGTGATCCCTCGGACAGGGGGACTTTCTTC,CASSDPSDRGTFF
TRBJ2-6,TRBV2,NA,NA,TGTGCCACCTACAGGGATAAAGGAGACTCTGGGGCCAACGTCCTGACTTTC,CATYRDKGDSGANVLTF
TRBJ2-7,TRBV10-1,NA,TRBD1,TGCGCCAGCAGTGAGTCCGGGGACAGGGGGCCCTACGAGCAGTACTTC,CASSESGDRGPYEQYF
TRBJ2-4,TRBV20-1,NA,NA,TGCAGTGCTAGAAGCGGCCGAATTCAGTACTTC,CSARSGRIQYF
TRBJ2-7,TRBV29-1,NA,TRBD1,TGCAGCGTATCGACAACTCGGGACAGGATGGACGAGCAGTACTTC,CSVSTTRDRMDEQYF
TRBJ1-1,TRBV29-1,NA,NA,TGCAGCGTTGAAACAGCTATGAACACTGAAGCTTTCTTT,CSVETAMNTEAFF
TRBJ2-1,TRBV5-4,NA,TRBD2,TGTGCCAGCAGCCTCCCCTTGGGGGGGGGCTCCTACAATGAGCAGTTCTTC,CASSLPLGGGSYNEQFF
TRBJ2-1,TRBV11-3,NA,TRBD2,TGTGCCAGCAGCTTAAGTTCGGCTAGCGGGACGGTCTACAATGAGCAGTTCTTC,CASSLSSASGTVYNEQFF
TRBJ1-1,TRBV6-6,once,TRBD1,TGTGCCAGCAGACTACCCAGGGGGCTTGGCACTGAAGCTTTCTTT,CASRLPRGLGTEAFF
TRBJ1-1,TRBV29-1,few,TRBD1,TGCAGCGTCGATAAGGGGACAGCCCTTGAAGCTTTCTTT,CSVDKGTALEAFF
TRBJ2-3,TRBV7-2,NA,NA,TGTGCCAGCAGCTGGGGACTCGGAGGAGGTACGCAGTATTTT,CASSWGLGGGTQYF
TRBJ1-1,TRBV28,once,NA,TGTGCCAGCCCTAATACCAGGGAAGAAGCTTTCTTT,CASPNTREEAFF
TRBJ2-1,TRBV6-6,NA,TRBD2,TGTGCCAGCAGTTACAGCCTAGCGGACAATGAGCAGTTCTTC,CASSYSLADNEQFF
TRBJ2-3,TRBV19,NA,NA,TGTGCCAGTAGTATGTACGGGGTCGCCACAGATACGCAGTATTTT,CASSMYGVATDTQYF